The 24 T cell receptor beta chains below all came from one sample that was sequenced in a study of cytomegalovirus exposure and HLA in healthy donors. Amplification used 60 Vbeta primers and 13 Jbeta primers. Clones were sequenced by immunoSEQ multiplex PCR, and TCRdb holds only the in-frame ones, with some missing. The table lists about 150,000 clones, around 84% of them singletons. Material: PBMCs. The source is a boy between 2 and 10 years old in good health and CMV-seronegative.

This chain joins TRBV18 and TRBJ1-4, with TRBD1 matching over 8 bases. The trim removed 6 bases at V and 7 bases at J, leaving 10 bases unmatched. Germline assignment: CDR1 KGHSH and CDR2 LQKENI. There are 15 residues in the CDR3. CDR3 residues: CASSQDREGSEKLFF. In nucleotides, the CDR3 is TGTGCCAGCTCGCAGGACAGGGAAGGTAGTGAAAAACTGTTTTTT. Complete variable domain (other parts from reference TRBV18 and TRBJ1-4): NAGVMQNPRHLVRRRGQEARLRCSPMKGHSHVYWYRQLPEEGLKFMVYLQKENIIDESGMPKERFSAEFPKEGPSILRIQQVVRGDSAAYFCASSQDREGSEKLFFGSGTQLSVL.

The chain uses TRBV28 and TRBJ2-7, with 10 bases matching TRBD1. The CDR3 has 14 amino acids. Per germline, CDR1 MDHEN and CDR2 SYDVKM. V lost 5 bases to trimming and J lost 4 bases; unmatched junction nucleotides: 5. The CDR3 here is CASSPGTGEYEQYF. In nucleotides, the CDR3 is TGTGCCAGCAGTCCCGGGACAGGGGAATACGAGCAGTACTTC. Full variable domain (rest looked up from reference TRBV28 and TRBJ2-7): DVKVTQSSRYLVKRTGEKVFLECVQDMDHENMFWYRQDPGLGLRLIYFSYDVKMKEKGDIPEGYSVSREKKERFSLILESASTNQTSMYLCASSPGTGEYEQYFGPGTRLTVT.

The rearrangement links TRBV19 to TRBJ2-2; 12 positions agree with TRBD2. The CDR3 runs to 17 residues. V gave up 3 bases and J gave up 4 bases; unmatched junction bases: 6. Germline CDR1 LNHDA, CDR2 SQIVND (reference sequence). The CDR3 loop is CASSIPSGRGGTGELFF. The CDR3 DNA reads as TGTGCCAGTAGTATCCCTAGCGGGAGGGGAGGCACCGGGGAGCTGTTTTTT.

CDR3 protein: CASSVMGQAVYEQYF. DNA of the CDR3: TGTGCCAGCAGCGTAATGGGACAGGCCGTCTACGAGCAGTACTTC. The rearrangement links TRBV7-3 to TRBJ2-7; 8 nucleotides line up with TRBD1. V lost 5 bases to trimming and J lost 3 bases; unmatched junction nucleotides: 9. The CDR3 is 15 amino acids. Germline V gives CDR1 SGHTA, CDR2 FQGTGA.

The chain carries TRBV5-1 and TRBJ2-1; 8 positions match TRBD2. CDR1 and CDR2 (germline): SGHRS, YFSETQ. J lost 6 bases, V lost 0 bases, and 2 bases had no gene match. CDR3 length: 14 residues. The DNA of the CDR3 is TGCGCCAGCAGCTTGGTGCTAGCGGGCAATGAGCAGTTCTTC. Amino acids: CASSLVLAGNEQFF.

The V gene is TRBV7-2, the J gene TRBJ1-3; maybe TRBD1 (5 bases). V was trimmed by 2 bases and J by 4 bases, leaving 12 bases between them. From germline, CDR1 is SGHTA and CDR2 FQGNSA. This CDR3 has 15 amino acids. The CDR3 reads CASSLILTAGNTIYF. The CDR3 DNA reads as TGTGCCAGCAGCTTAATTCTGACAGCCGGAAACACCATATATTTT.

Written as DNA, the CDR3 is TGTGCCAGCAGCCAAGTTAGCAGCGGATACTACGAGCAGTACTTC. This gives the protein CASSQVSSGYYEQYF. The J gene is TRBJ2-7, the V gene TRBV14, with D possibly being TRBD2 (5 bases). V dropped 1 base and J dropped 3 bases, with 13 bases sitting between them. The CDR3 sequence is 15 residues long. Germline V lookup: CDR1 SGHDN, CDR2 FVKESK.

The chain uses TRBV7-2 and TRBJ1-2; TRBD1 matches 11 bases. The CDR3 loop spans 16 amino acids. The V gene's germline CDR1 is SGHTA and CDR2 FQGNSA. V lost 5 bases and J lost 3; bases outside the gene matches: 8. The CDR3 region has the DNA TGTGCCAGCAGCGTACGGACAGGGGGCGAGGACTATGGCTACACCTTC. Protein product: CASSVRTGGEDYGYTF.

DNA of the CDR3: TGTGCCAGCAGCCCAACCGGGACAGCCTATGGCTACACCTTC. Translation gives CASSPTGTAYGYTF. The rearrangement links TRBV7-6 to TRBJ1-2; 7 bases line up with TRBD1. J gave up 4 bases and V 5 bases, and 7 bases lay outside the gene matches. CDR3 length: 14 residues. CDR1 is SGHVS, CDR2 FNYEAQ, per germline. Based on the CDR3 plus reference TRBV7-6 and TRBJ1-2, the full variable domain is GAGVSQSPRYKVTKRGQDVALRCDPISGHVSLYWYRQALGQGPEFLTYFNYEAQQDKSGLPNDRFSAERPEGSISTLTIQRTEQRDSAMYRCASSPTGTAYGYTFGSGTRLTVV.

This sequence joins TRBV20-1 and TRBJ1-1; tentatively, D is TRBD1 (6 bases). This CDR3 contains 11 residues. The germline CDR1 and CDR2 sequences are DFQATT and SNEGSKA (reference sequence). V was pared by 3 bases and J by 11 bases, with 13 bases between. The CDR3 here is CSASSGGQAFF. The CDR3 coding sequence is TGCAGTGCTAGTTCGGGGGGGCAGGCTTTCTTT.

The chain's CDR3 is CASSLAGLPGAGDTQYF. The CDR3 DNA reads as TGTGCCAGCAGCTTAGCGGGCCTACCCGGAGCGGGAGATACGCAGTATTTT. The gene calls are TRBV7-2 and TRBJ2-3; perhaps TRBD2 as D (6 bases). Germline loops: CDR1 SGHTA, CDR2 FQGNSA. This CDR3 contains 17 residues. Trimming pared 0 bases from V and 5 bases from J, leaving 18 bases between. The variable domain in full, completed from reference TRBV7-2 and TRBJ2-3, reads GAGVSQSPSNKVTEKGKDVELRCDPISGHTALYWYRQSLGQGLEFLIYFQGNSAPDKSGLPSDRFSAERTGGSVSTLTIQRTQQEDSAVYLCASSLAGLPGAGDTQYFGPGTRLTVL.

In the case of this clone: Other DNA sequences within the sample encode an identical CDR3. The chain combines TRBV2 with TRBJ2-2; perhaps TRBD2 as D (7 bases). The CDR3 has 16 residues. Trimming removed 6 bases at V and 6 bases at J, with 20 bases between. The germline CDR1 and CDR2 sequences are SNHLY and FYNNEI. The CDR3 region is CASSAVGGARPGELFF. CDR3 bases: TGTGCCAGCAGCGCAGTGGGGGGGGCACGACCCGGGGAGCTGTTTTTT.

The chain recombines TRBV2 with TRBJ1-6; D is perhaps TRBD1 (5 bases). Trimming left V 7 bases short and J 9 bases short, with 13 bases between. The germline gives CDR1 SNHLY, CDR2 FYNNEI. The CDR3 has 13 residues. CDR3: CASNPTASSPLHF. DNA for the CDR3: TGTGCCAGCAATCCGACAGCTAGTTCACCCCTCCACTTT.

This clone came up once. For the CDR3, the DNA is TGTGCCAGCAGCCAAGCGACTAGCGGGGGTTTCAGGAATCCAGATACGCAGTATTTT. Its translation: CASSQATSGGFRNPDTQYF. The chain recombines TRBV4-2 with TRBJ2-3, with 12 bases identical to TRBD2. With V trimmed by 1 base and J by 4 bases, 12 bases remained unmatched. Germline V gene lookup returns CDR1 LGHNA and CDR2 YNFKEQ. CDR3 length: 19 residues.

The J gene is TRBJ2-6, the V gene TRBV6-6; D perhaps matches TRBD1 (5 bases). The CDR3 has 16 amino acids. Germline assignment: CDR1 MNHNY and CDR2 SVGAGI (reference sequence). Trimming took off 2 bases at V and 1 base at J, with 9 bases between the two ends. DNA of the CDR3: TGTGCCAGCAGTTACAGGGGATTGTCTGGGGCCAACGTCCTGACTTTC. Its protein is CASSYRGLSGANVLTF.

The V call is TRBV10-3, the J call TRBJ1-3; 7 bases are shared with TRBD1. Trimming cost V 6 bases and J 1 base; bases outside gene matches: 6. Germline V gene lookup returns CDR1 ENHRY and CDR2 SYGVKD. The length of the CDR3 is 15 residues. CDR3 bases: TGTGCCATCAGCAAGAGACAGGGATCTGGAAACACCATATATTTT. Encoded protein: CAISKRQGSGNTIYF.

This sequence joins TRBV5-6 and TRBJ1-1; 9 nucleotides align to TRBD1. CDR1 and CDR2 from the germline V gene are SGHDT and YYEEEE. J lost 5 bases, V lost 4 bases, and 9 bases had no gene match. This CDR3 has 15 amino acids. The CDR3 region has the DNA TGTGCCAGCAGCCCCCGAACAGGGGGCTTGACTGAAGCTTTCTTT. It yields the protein CASSPRTGGLTEAFF.

CDR3 residues: CASSLSASSFYEQYF. The CDR3 DNA sequence: TGTGCCAGCAGCTTAAGTGCTAGCAGCTTCTACGAGCAGTACTTC. The chain links TRBV7-9 to TRBJ2-7; D possibly corresponds to TRBD2 (5 bases). CDR1 is SEHNR, CDR2 FQNEAQ, per germline (reference sequence). V lost 2 bases to trimming and J lost 3 bases, with 14 bases between them. The CDR3 contains 15 residues.

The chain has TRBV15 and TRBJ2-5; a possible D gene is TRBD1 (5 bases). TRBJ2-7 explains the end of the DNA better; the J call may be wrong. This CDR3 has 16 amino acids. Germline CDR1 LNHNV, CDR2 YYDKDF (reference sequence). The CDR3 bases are TGTGCCACCAGCAGAGATCTTACAGGCCTATCCTACGAGCAGTACTTC. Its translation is CATSRDLTGLSYEQYF.

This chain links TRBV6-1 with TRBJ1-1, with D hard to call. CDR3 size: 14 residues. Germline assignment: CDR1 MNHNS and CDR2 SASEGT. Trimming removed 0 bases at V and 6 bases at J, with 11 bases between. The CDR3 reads CASSEATGIPEAFF. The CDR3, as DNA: TGTGCCAGCAGTGAAGCCACCGGGATCCCTGAAGCTTTCTTT.

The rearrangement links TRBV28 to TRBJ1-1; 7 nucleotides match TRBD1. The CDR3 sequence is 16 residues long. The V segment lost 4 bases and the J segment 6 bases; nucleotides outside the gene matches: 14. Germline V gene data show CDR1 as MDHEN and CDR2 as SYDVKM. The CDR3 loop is CASSSIPGQRSSEAFF. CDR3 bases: TGTGCCAGCAGTTCGATCCCGGGACAGCGGTCGTCTGAAGCTTTCTTT.

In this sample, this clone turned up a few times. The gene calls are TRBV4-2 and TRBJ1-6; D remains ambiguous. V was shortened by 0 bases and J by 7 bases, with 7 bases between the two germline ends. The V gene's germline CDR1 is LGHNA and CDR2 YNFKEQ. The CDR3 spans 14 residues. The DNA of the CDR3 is TGTGCCAGCAGCCAAGATTTCGGGAATTCACCCCTCCACTTT. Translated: CASSQDFGNSPLHF.

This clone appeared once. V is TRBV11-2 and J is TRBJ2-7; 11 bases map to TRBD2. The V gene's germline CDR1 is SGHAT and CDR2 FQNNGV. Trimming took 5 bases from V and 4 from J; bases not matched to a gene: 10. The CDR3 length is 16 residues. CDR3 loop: CASSPRGTSGQYEQYF. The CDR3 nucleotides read TGTGCCAGCAGCCCCAGGGGGACTAGCGGACAATACGAGCAGTACTTC.

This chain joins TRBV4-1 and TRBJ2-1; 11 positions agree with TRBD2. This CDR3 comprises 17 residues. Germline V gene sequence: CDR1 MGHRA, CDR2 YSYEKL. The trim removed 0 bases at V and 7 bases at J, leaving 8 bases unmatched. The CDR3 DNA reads TGCGCCAGCAGCCAAGAGCGGCTAGCGGGGGGTTTGAATGAGCAGTTCTTC. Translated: CASSQERLAGGLNEQFF.